This T cell receptor beta chain originates from a study of PD-1 blockade in classical Hodgkin lymphoma. Here immunoSEQ multiplex PCR was the method, and the copy in TCRdb shows in-frame clones only, minus some. This table has about 36,000 clones, roughly 90% appearing once. Time point given: newly diagnosed, previously untreated cHL patient sample. Magnetic depletion of unwanted cells isolated CD4+ T cells from thawed PBMCs. V dropped 4 bases and J dropped 6; count of bases not matched to a gene: 2. CDR3 length: 14 residues. Germline-derived CDR1 and CDR2 are MNHEY and SVGAGI. This rearrangement joins TRBV6-5 to TRBJ1-6; 8 nucleotides align to TRBD1. This clonotype was obtained from a human donor with classical Hodgkin lymphoma. The specimen was CD4+ T cells from blood. The CDR3 reads CASSSGGVNSPLHF. The CDR3 DNA is TGTGCCAGCAGTTCAGGGGGCGTTAATTCACCCCTCCACTTT.